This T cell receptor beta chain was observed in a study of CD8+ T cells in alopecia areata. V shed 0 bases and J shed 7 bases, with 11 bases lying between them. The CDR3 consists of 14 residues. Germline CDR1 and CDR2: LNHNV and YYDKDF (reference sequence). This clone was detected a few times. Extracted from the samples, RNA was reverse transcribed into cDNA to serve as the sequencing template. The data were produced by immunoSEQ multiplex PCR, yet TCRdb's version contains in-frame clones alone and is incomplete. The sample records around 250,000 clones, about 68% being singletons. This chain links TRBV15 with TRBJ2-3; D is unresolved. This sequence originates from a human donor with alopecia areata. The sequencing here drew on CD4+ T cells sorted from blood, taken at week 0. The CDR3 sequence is CATSRDRPTYTQYF. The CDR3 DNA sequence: TGTGCCACCAGCAGAGATCGCCCCACGTATACGCAGTATTTT.